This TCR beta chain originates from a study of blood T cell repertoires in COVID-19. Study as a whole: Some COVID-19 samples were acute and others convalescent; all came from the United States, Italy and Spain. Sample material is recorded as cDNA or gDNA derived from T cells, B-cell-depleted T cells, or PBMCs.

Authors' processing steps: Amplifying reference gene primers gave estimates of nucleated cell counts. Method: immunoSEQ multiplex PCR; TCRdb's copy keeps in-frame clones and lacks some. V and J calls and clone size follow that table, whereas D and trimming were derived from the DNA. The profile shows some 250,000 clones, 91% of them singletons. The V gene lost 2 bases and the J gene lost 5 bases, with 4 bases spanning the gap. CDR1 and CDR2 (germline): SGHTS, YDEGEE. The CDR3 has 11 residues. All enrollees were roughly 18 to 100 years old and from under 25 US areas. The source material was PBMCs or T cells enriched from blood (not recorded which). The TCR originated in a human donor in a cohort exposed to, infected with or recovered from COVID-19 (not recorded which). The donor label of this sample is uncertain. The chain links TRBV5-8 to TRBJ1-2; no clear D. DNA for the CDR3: TGTGCCAGCAGCTTTATGTATGGCTACACCTTC. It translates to CASSFMYGYTF.